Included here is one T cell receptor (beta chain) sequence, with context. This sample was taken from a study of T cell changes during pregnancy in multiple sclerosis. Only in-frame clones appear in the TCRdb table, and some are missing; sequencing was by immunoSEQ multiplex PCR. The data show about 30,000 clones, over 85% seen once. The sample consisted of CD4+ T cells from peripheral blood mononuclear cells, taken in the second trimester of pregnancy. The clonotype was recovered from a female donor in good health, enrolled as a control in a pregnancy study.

The CDR3 reads CASSISPAERGIYEQYF. The CDR3 DNA is TGTGCCAGTAGTATTTCTCCCGCCGAGCGGGGGATCTACGAGCAGTACTTC. This chain links TRBV19 with TRBJ2-7, with TRBD2 matching 8 bases. The CDR3 is made up of 17 amino acids. Losses at the gene ends were 3 bases for V and 3 bases for J; bases not matched to a gene: 13. The germline V gene encodes CDR1 LNHDA and CDR2 SQIVND (reference sequence).